This entry is about one T cell receptor beta chain. At one of its ends the junction is not consistent with the germline gene, which may arise from a read error. Construction of TCR beta libraries relied on iRepertoire HTBI primers and on Arm-PCR targeting CDR3 regions. TCRdb passed the multiplex PCR reads through MiXCR, listing each CDR3 protein once. The top ten hold roughly 10% of the sample, which has about 540,000 distinct CDR3 sequences, 13% seen once. Time point here: newly diagnosed GD, antithyroid drugs for less than 3 months. PBMC RNA served as the TCR library source. Roughly 9.9-milliliter peripheral blood samples went into EDTA tubes. The sample is drawn from a study of regulatory T cells in long-lasting Graves disease. Per germline, CDR1 SGHRS and CDR2 YFSETQ. The CDR3 has 15 amino acids. This sample also appeared in a second study, on T cells in Graves' hyperthyroidism and ophthalmopathy.

Sequenced here: peripheral blood mononuclear cells (PBMCs), sampled at new diagnosis, from a patient treated with antithyroid drugs. The clonotype originates from a man aged 25-45 years with Graves disease. The rearrangement uses TRBV5-1 and TRBJ2-3; D may be TRBD1 (7 bases). CDR3 coding DNA: TGTGCCAGCAGCTTTGAGGGGGCGGGGACAGATACGCAGTATTTT. The encoded protein is CASSFEGAGTDTQYF.